The 31 T cell receptor beta chains reported below all come from one sample, sequenced in a study of T-cell memory formation after mild COVID-19 (dated by TCRdb to the early 2020s). The library was prepared using 5' RACE. Sequencing was carried out with an Illumina NovaSeq 6000. TCRdb ran its own pipeline on the public reads, namely fastp trimming at Q25 and MiXCR clone calling, and kept in-frame beta chains. Rows are combined by CDR3 protein, so each entry shows the most common genes and DNA. This sample is represented by fewer than 650,000 distinct CDR3 sequences; about 22% of them were singletons. The ten largest clones capture approximately 8.4% of the sample. Sequenced input: PBMCs or a T cell subset sorted from them (not recorded which). These receptors were collected from an adult woman who had mild COVID-19 (a few samples of this study predate the infection). The sample titles of this study are shuffled in the database, so cell type and time point are left out; the donor was told from shared clones.

This chain uses TRBV20-1 with TRBJ2-1, with a tentative D call TRBD2 (6 bases). V was cut by 1 base and J by 5 bases, with 9 bases left in between. Germline V gene lookup returns CDR1 DFQATT and CDR2 SNEGSKA (reference sequence). The CDR3 is made up of 13 amino acids. The CDR3 region has the DNA TGCAGTGCTAGAGTTATAGCGGACAATGAGCAGTTCTTC. The encoded protein is CSARVIADNEQFF.

The chain couples TRBV7-6 to TRBJ2-1, with D perhaps matching TRBD2 (6 bases). Looked up from germline, CDR1 is SGHVS and CDR2 is FNYEAQ. Trimming took 9 bases from V and 9 from J, leaving 21 bases between them. The CDR3 consists of 14 residues. The CDR3 bases are TGTGCCAGAAGCGGGTCGGCTAGGTTAGGTGAGCAGTTCTTC. Protein product: CARSGSARLGEQFF.

This clonotype was recorded a few times. The V call is TRBV11-2, the J call TRBJ2-5; D is unclear. V lost 4 bases to trimming and J lost 4 bases, with 16 bases between them. Germline CDR1 SGHAT, CDR2 FQNNGV. The CDR3 has 15 amino acids. The CDR3 DNA sequence: TGTGCCAGCAGCTCCGAAGGTGCGGTCCGAGAGACCCAGTACTTC. Amino acids: CASSSEGAVRETQYF.

This chain links TRBV7-9 with TRBJ2-5; 11 bases fit TRBD2. Per the germline V gene, CDR1 is SEHNR and CDR2 is FQNEAQ (reference sequence). The CDR3 consists of 18 residues. V lost 4 bases to trimming and J lost 5 bases; unmatched junction nucleotides: 15. The CDR3 loop reads CASSSPPGGLAGIETQYF. The CDR3 bases are TGTGCCAGCAGCTCACCGCCCGGCGGACTAGCGGGTATTGAGACCCAGTACTTC.

This clonotype was observed a handful of times. The V and J genes are TRBV6-5 and TRBJ2-1; a weak D match, TRBD2 (6 bases). Germline values: CDR1 MNHEY, CDR2 SVGAGI. The CDR3 totals 13 residues. Trimming left V 2 bases short and J 4 bases short, with 6 bases between. DNA of the CDR3: TGTGCCAGCAGTTACGCGGGGTACAATGAGCAGTTCTTC. Protein: CASSYAGYNEQFF.

The genes are TRBV5-1 and TRBJ2-1; 11 bases agree with TRBD2. The V segment lost 0 bases and the J segment 8 bases; nucleotides outside the gene matches: 4. The germline gives CDR1 SGHRS, CDR2 YFSETQ. CDR3 size: 15 residues. In nucleotides, the CDR3 is TGCGCCAGCAGCTTGGGACTAGCGGGACTGGATGAGCAGTTCTTC. It specifies CASSLGLAGLDEQFF.

This chain connects TRBV12-3 or TRBV12-4 to TRBJ2-3; 10 bases align to TRBD2. CDR3 size: 14 residues. The J segment lost 9 bases and the V segment lost 7 bases, leaving 10 bases of the junction unmatched. CDR3 DNA sequence: TGTGCCAGCACCCCCCTAGCGGGAGCAGGGACGCAGTATTTT. Translated: CASTPLAGAGTQYF.

The V and J genes are TRBV7-9 and TRBJ1-2; tentatively, D is TRBD1 (5 bases). V lost 2 bases and J 5 bases, leaving 12 bases between the germline ends. The CDR3 runs to 14 residues. Germline CDR1 reads SEHNR; CDR2 reads FQNEAQ (reference sequence). Here the CDR3 reads CASSLHGAGYGYTF. CDR3 sequence (DNA): TGTGCCAGCAGCTTACATGGGGCTGGATATGGCTACACCTTC.

CDR3 in DNA: TGTGCCAGCAGCCTCCTAGCGGGTTACTCCTACGAGCAGTACTTC. As protein: CASSLLAGYSYEQYF. This chain links TRBV14 with TRBJ2-7; 8 bases are shared with TRBD2. This CDR3 has 15 residues. V gave up 4 bases and J gave up 0 bases; unmatched junction bases: 5. CDR1 SGHDN and CDR2 FVKESK come from the germline V gene. The full variable domain, its missing parts supplied by reference TRBV14 and TRBJ2-7, is EAGVTQFPSHSVIEKGQTVTLRCDPISGHDNLYWYRRVMGKEIKFLLHFVKESKQDESGMPNNRFLAERTGGTYSTLKVQPAELEDSGVYFCASSLLAGYSYEQYFGPGTRLTVT.

This clonotype was seen at least ten times. J is TRBJ1-1 and V is TRBV12-3 or TRBV12-4; D call uncertain. V lost 3 bases to trimming and J lost 2 bases, with 7 bases between them. CDR3 length: 13 amino acids. In DNA, the CDR3 is TGTGCCAGCAGTTTTGAGGGTAACACTGAAGCTTTCTTT. This codes for CASSFEGNTEAFF.

The genes are TRBV12-3 or TRBV12-4 and TRBJ1-2, with D perhaps TRBD1 (6 bases). The length of the CDR3 is 16 residues. Between the trimmed V and J ends, which lost 6 bases and 8 bases, there was a span of 25 bases. This CDR3 is CASSSNRAPMVSGYTF. The CDR3 DNA is TGTGCCAGCAGCTCCAACAGGGCTCCTATGGTGTCGGGCTACACCTTC.

V and J are TRBV12-3 or TRBV12-4 and TRBJ2-2; no clear D gene. This CDR3 has 12 residues. Deletions cut 6 bases from V and 3 bases from J, with 5 bases between. In DNA, the CDR3 is TGTGCCAGCAGCCACCACACCGGGGAGCTGTTTTTT. Amino acid sequence: CASSHHTGELFF.

This clonotype was counted between two and nine times. The chain joins TRBV7-9 to TRBJ1-3; no clear D gene. Germline CDR1 reads SEHNR; CDR2 reads FQNEAQ (reference sequence). V was shortened by 11 bases and J by 4 bases, with 12 bases between the two germline ends. This CDR3 has 12 amino acids. The CDR3: CAAQTYGNTIYF. Written as DNA, the CDR3 is TGTGCCGCGCAGACCTACGGAAACACCATATATTTT.

V is TRBV7-8 and J is TRBJ1-1; D call uncertain. The CDR3 runs to 16 residues. Germline loops: CDR1 SGHVS, CDR2 FQNEAQ. Trimming shortened V by 1 base and J by 0 bases, and 12 bases separated the two germline ends. CDR3 protein: CASSLDFGRLNTEAFF. The CDR3 region has the DNA TGTGCCAGCAGCTTAGATTTTGGACGGTTGAACACTGAAGCTTTCTTT.

This clonotype has a count of ten or more. This rearrangement joins TRBV15 to TRBJ2-7; 13 bases line up with TRBD2. The germline gives CDR1 LNHNV, CDR2 YYDKDF (reference sequence). The CDR3 contains 15 residues. Unmatched junction bases numbered 3, after V lost 3 bases and J lost 4 bases. This CDR3 is CATSSGTSGTYEQYF. In DNA, the CDR3 is TGTGCCACCAGCAGTGGGACTAGCGGGACGTACGAGCAGTACTTC. The full variable domain, its missing parts supplied by reference TRBV15 and TRBJ2-7, is DAMVIQNPRYQVTQFGKPVTLSCSQTLNHNVMYWYQQKSSQAPKLLFHYYDKDFNNEADTPDNFQSRRPNTSFCFLDIRSPGLGDTAMYLCATSSGTSGTYEQYFGPGTRLTVT.

This chain links TRBV6-2 or TRBV6-3 with TRBJ2-7; 11 bases are a match to TRBD1. The CDR3 runs 14 residues. Germline CDR1 MNHEY, CDR2 SVGEGT. The ends lost 6 bases at V and 8 bases at J; junction bases unmatched: 9. As DNA, the CDR3 is TGTGCCAGCAGAACACTGGGACAGGGGGACCAGCAGTACTTC. Its translation: CASRTLGQGDQQYF.

This clonotype was detected only a few times. This chain joins TRBV11-3 and TRBJ2-2; a weak D match, TRBD2 (6 bases). CDR1 SGHNT and CDR2 YENEEA come from the germline V gene. Deletions cut 3 bases from V and 6 bases from J, with 14 bases between. The CDR3 spans 15 residues. As DNA, the CDR3 is TGTGCCAGCAGCTTTTCGGGAGTGAGCCCCGGGGAGCTGTTTTTT. This codes for CASSFSGVSPGELFF. Filled out from reference TRBV11-3 and TRBJ2-2, the complete variable domain reads EAGVVQSPRYKIIEKKQPVAFWCNPISGHNTLYWYLQNLGQGPELLIRYENEEAVDDSQLPKDRFSAERLKGVDSTLKIQPAELGDSAVYLCASSFSGVSPGELFFGEGSRLTVL.

The chain is built from TRBV6-5 and TRBJ2-7, with a possible D match to TRBD2 (5 bases). V was cut by 6 bases and J by 5 bases, with 17 bases left in between. The CDR3 is 14 residues long. Germline V gives CDR1 MNHEY, CDR2 SVGAGI. The DNA for the CDR3 is TGTGCCAGCAGCCCCCTTGGATCGGAGGACGAGCAGTACTTC. Translation: CASSPLGSEDEQYF.

This clonotype was seen only a few times. V and J are TRBV29-1 and TRBJ2-3; D possibly matches TRBD1 or TRBD2 (5 bases each). V was shortened by 6 bases and J by 8 bases, with 21 bases between the two germline ends. Germline V gene sequence: CDR1 SQVTM, CDR2 ANQGSEA. CDR3 length: 14 amino acids. The CDR3 nucleotides read TGCAGCGTCATCTATGGGACCTACGTAGGTACGCAGTATTTT. Its translation: CSVIYGTYVGTQYF.

This clonotype has a handful of counts. The DNA for the CDR3 is TGTGCCAGCAGTTTAGGACCGGGAACCTCGCAGTATTTT. This encodes CASSLGPGTSQYF. The genes are TRBV27 and TRBJ2-3, with TRBD2 as a possible D gene (5 bases). The CDR3 runs to 13 residues. Germline lookup yields CDR1 MNHEY and CDR2 SMNVEV (reference sequence). The V end lost 2 bases, the J end lost 10 bases, and 13 bases lay between the germline ends.

This clonotype turned up a few times. This chain uses TRBV9 with TRBJ2-3; 13 bases line up with TRBD2. The CDR3 spans 20 residues. Germline CDR1 SGDLS, CDR2 YYNGEE. V lost 3 bases and J lost 4; bases outside the gene matches: 17. CDR3 protein: CASSGAPGLAGSRGSDTQYF. CDR3 nucleotides: TGTGCCAGCAGCGGCGCTCCGGGACTAGCGGGGTCCCGCGGGTCAGATACGCAGTATTTT.

This clonotype has more than one count but fewer than ten. The chain recombines TRBV18 with TRBJ2-7; 9 bases match TRBD2. After removal of 2 bases from V and 4 bases from J, the junction contained 6 bases not matched to a gene. Germline V CDR1 and CDR2: KGHSH, LQKENI. The CDR3 extends over 15 amino acids. Here the CDR3 reads CASSPGLAGHYEQYF. The CDR3 region has the DNA TGTGCCAGCTCACCAGGGCTAGCGGGACATTACGAGCAGTACTTC.

This clonotype was detected only a few times. The rearrangement links TRBV6-5 to TRBJ2-1; 7 bases are shared with TRBD1. The CDR3 length is 15 residues. The V and J ends lost 6 bases and 4 bases, in that order; junction bases with no gene match: 9. Germline-derived CDR1 and CDR2 are MNHEY and SVGAGI. This CDR3 reads CASSHTGVGYNEQFF. The CDR3 nucleotides are TGTGCCAGCAGCCACACAGGGGTAGGGTACAATGAGCAGTTCTTC.

The chain is built from TRBV3-1 and TRBJ1-4; 12 nucleotides agree with TRBD1. From germline, CDR1 is LGHDT and CDR2 YNNKEL (reference sequence). This CDR3 region has 14 residues. V lost 6 bases, J lost 7 bases, and 3 bases stayed unmatched. The CDR3 nucleotides read TGTGCCAGCAGTCGGGACAGGGGGCGTGAAAAACTGTTTTTT. As protein: CASSRDRGREKLFF.

V usage is TRBV23-1 and J usage is TRBJ2-5; 8 positions agree with TRBD2. TRBV23-1 is noted as an ORF with a role that remains uncertain. J gave up 5 bases and V 5 bases, and 7 bases lay outside the gene matches. This CDR3 is built from 14 residues. The CDR3 region is CASSAGGGAETQYF. The DNA of the CDR3 is TGCGCCAGCAGTGCCGGGGGGGGCGCGGAGACCCAGTACTTC.

This clonotype was seen more than once but under ten times. The rearrangement links TRBV6-5 to TRBJ2-1, with TRBD1 matching 7 bases. With V trimmed by 1 base and J by 5 bases, 5 bases remained unmatched. The CDR3 consists of 15 residues. Germline assignment: CDR1 MNHEY and CDR2 SVGAGI. CDR3 in DNA: TGTGCCAGCAGTTACTGGGGACAGCCAGACAATGAGCAGTTCTTC. This encodes CASSYWGQPDNEQFF.

The count of this clonotype is one. The chain uses TRBV7-3 and TRBJ2-1, with 10 bases that match TRBD2. The J segment lost 8 bases and the V segment lost 2 bases, leaving 9 bases of the junction unmatched. Germline CDR1 reads SGHTA; CDR2 reads FQGTGA. The CDR3 totals 16 residues. The CDR3 here is CASSLLAGVTVHEQFF. The CDR3 region has the DNA TGTGCCAGCAGCTTACTAGCGGGGGTTACCGTACATGAGCAGTTCTTC. The full variable domain, completed using reference TRBV7-3 and TRBJ2-1, is GAGVSQTPSNKVTEKGKYVELRCDPISGHTALYWYRQSLGQGPEFLIYFQGTGAADDSGLPNDRFFAVRPEGSVSTLKIQRTERGDSAVYLCASSLLAGVTVHEQFFGPGTRLTVL.

In this sample, this clonotype turned up many times. V is TRBV5-1 and J is TRBJ1-2; 11 nucleotides agree with TRBD1. The CDR3 spans 14 residues. Looked up from germline, CDR1 is SGHRS and CDR2 is YFSETQ. The J segment lost 5 bases and the V segment lost 4 bases, leaving 4 bases of the junction unmatched. CDR3 in amino acids: CASSGQGARYGYTF. CDR3 DNA: TGCGCCAGCAGCGGACAGGGGGCAAGATATGGCTACACCTTC.

The rearrangement uses TRBV7-9 and TRBJ2-5, with a tentative D call TRBD2 (5 bases). The CDR3 runs to 15 residues. Trimming cost V 5 bases and J 4 bases, with 17 bases left between them. Germline CDR1 and CDR2: SEHNR and FQNEAQ (reference sequence). The CDR3 sequence: CASSPPIRAGETQYF. The DNA of the CDR3 is TGTGCCAGCAGCCCCCCCATCCGGGCGGGAGAGACCCAGTACTTC.

V is TRBV5-1 and J is TRBJ2-1; the D gene could be TRBD1 or TRBD2 (6 bases each). Germline CDR1 and CDR2: SGHRS and YFSETQ. CDR3 length equals 15 residues. Deletions cut 3 bases from V and 9 bases from J, with 19 bases between. The DNA of the CDR3 is TGCGCCAGCAGCTCGGGGGCAAATGGGCGAGGTGAGCAGTTCTTC. It yields the protein CASSSGANGRGEQFF.

This clonotype was recorded many times. CDR3 nucleotide sequence: TGTGCCAGCAGCGCTATAGCGGGAGGGAGAGATACGCAGTATTTT. Translation gives CASSAIAGGRDTQYF. The J gene is TRBJ2-3, the V gene TRBV7-3, with TRBD2 matching 11 bases. Germline CDR1 and CDR2: SGHTA and FQGTGA. With 5 bases clipped from V and 5 bases from J, the junction kept 6 bases outside the gene matches. The CDR3 contains 15 residues.